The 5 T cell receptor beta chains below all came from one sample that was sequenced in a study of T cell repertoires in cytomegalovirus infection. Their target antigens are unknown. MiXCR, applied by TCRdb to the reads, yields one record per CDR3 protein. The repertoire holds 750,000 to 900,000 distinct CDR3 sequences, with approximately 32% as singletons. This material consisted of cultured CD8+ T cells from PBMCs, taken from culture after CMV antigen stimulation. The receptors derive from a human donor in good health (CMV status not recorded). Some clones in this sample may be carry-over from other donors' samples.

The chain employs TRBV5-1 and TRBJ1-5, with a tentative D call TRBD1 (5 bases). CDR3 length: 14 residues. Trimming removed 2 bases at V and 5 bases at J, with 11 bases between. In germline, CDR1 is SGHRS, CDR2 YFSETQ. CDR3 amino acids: CASSFAGGYQPQHF. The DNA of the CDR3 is TGCGCCAGCAGCTTCGCCGGGGGATATCAGCCCCAGCATTTT.

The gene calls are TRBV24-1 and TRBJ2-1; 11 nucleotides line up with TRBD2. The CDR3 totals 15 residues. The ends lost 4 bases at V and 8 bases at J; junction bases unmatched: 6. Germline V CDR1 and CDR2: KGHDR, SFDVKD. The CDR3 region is CATSDFLAGGDEQFF. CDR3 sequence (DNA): TGTGCCACCAGTGACTTCCTAGCGGGGGGAGATGAGCAGTTCTTC.

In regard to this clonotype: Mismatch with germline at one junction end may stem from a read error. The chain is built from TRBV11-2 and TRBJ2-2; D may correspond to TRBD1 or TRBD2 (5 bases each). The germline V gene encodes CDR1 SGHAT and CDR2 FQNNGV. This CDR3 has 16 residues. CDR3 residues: CASSPKGRRGTGEQFF. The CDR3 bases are TGTGCCAGCAGCCCGAAGGGCAGGCGAGGGACCGGGGAGCAGTTTTTT.

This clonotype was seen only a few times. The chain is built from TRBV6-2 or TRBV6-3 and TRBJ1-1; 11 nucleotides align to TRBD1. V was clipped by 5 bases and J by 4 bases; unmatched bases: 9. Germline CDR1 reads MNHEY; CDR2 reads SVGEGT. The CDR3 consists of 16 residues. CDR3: CASSQGQGAWATEAFF. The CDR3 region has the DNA TGTGCCAGCAGTCAAGGACAGGGGGCGTGGGCCACTGAAGCTTTCTTT.

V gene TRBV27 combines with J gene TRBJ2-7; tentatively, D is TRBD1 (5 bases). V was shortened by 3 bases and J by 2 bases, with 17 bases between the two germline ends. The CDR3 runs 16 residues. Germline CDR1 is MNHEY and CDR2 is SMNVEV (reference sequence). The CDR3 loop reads CASSFSSARAPYEQYV. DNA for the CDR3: TGTGCCAGCAGTTTTTCGAGTGCCAGGGCGCCCTACGAGCAGTACGTC.